The clone carrying this T cell receptor (beta chain) was found a few times. This entry belongs to a study of blood T cell repertoires in COVID-19. As handled by the study authors: It was from reference gene primer amplification that nucleated cell counts were estimated. Sequencing used immunoSEQ multiplex PCR; TCRdb keeps in-frame clones, though not all of them. The DNA gave D and trimming, while V, J and clone size come from that table. This sample yields roughly 170,000 clones, of which 75% to 90% are seen a single time; 4% to 4.5% belongs to the top ten. The TCR originated in a woman between 45 and 65 years old who had recovered from COVID-19. Sequencing used PBMCs or T cells enriched from blood (not recorded which).

The CDR3 spells CASSPTLGINEQFF. The CDR3 DNA reads as TGTGCCAGCAGCCCCACACTAGGGATCAATGAGCAGTTCTTC. The gene calls are TRBV6-6 and TRBJ2-1, with D maybe TRBD2 (5 bases). The CDR3 sequence is 14 residues long. With 6 bases removed from V and 6 bases from J, the gap between germline ends came to 15 bases. The germline V gene encodes CDR1 MNHNY and CDR2 SVGAGI (reference sequence).